These T cell receptor beta chains were read from a single sample in a study of blood T cell repertoires in COVID-19. The method was immunoSEQ multiplex PCR; TCRdb's version includes in-frame clones alone and lacks a portion of them. The sample yields roughly 400,000 clones, approximately 88% seen once. What was sequenced was PBMCs or T cells enriched from blood (not recorded which). These receptors came from a woman in her forties with acute COVID-19. The CDR3 runs from the conserved cysteine through the conserved F or W. The D gene is left open where the match is weak. Rows may omit the clone size; those that give it use once, few, many or a size class.

V	J	D	size	CDR3	DNA
TRBV5-1	TRBJ1-2	.	.	CASSLDQDRVENYGYTF	TGCGCCAGCAGCTTGGATCAGGACAGAGTAGAGAACTATGGCTACACCTTC
TRBV21-1	TRBJ2-7	.	.	CASSKVGRGPSEQYF	TGTGCCAGCAGCAAAGTAGGCAGGGGGCCAAGCGAGCAGTACTTC
TRBV5-5	TRBJ2-2	TRBD1	.	CASSLVGQGYGGELFF	TGTGCCAGCAGCTTGGTCGGACAGGGGTATGGCGGGGAGCTGTTTTTT
TRBV10-3	TRBJ1-3	.	once	CAIRDSSSGNTIYF	TGTGCCATCAGGGACAGTTCCTCTGGAAACACCATATATTTT
TRBV9	TRBJ2-3	.	.	CASSGGPDTQYF	TGTGCCAGCAGCGGAGGGCCAGATACGCAGTATTTT
TRBV10-2	TRBJ2-7	.	.	CASITRDMPHEQYF	TGCGCCAGCATCACCCGGGACATGCCCCACGAGCAGTACTTC
TRBV6-5	TRBJ2-7	.	.	CASSRDRSYEQYF	TGTGCCAGCAGTAGAGACAGGTCCTACGAGCAGTACTTC
TRBV29-1	TRBJ1-2	.	.	CSVGFFANYGYTF	TGCAGCGTTGGTTTCTTCGCTAACTATGGCTACACCTTC
TRBV9	TRBJ2-2	TRBD2	.	CASSPGGFYGELFF	TGTGCCAGCAGCCCGGGGGGGTTTTACGGGGAGCTGTTTTTT
TRBV10-1	TRBJ2-5	.	.	CASRTVGETQYF	TGCGCCAGCAGGACAGTTGGTGAGACCCAGTACTTC
TRBV30	TRBJ1-4	.	.	CAWAAGFNEKLFF	TGTGCCTGGGCGGCGGGGTTTAATGAAAAACTGTTTTTT
TRBV9	TRBJ2-5	.	.	CASSVVDTGQETQYF	TGTGCCAGCAGCGTAGTGGACACAGGACAAGAGACCCAGTACTTC
TRBV3-1/TRBV3-2	TRBJ2-7	.	.	CASSQVPAGNEQYF	TGTGCCAGCAGCCAAGTTCCTGCGGGTAACGAGCAGTACTTC
TRBV10-1	TRBJ1-2	TRBD1	.	CASRIYRGRYGYTF	TGCGCCAGCCGCATCTACAGGGGGAGGTATGGCTACACCTTC
TRBV24-1	TRBJ1-2	.	.	CATSELDRDYGYTF	TGTGCCACCAGTGAGTTGGACAGAGACTATGGCTACACCTTC
TRBV6-5	TRBJ1-6	.	once	CASKRQLNSPLHF	TGTGCCAGCAAGAGGCAACTTAATTCACCCCTCCACTTT
TRBV27	TRBJ2-7	.	.	CASSLAVSSYEQYF	TGTGCCAGCAGTTTAGCGGTTAGCTCCTACGAGCAGTACTTC
TRBV6-5	TRBJ1-6	.	.	CASSVSAENNSPLHF	TGTGCCAGCTCGGTTAGCGCGGAAAATAATTCACCCCTCCACTTT
TRBV5-8	TRBJ2-5	.	.	CASSAGRQGSETQYF	TGTGCCAGCAGCGCGGGACGACAGGGTTCGGAGACCCAGTACTTC
TRBV19	TRBJ1-2	.	few	CASSIGDRSLYTF	TGTGCCAGTAGTATAGGCGACAGGTCCCTCTACACCTTC
TRBV15	TRBJ2-7	.	.	CATSRDLTPGSYEQYF	TGTGCCACCAGCAGAGATCTGACCCCGGGTTCCTACGAGCAGTACTTC
TRBV29-1	TRBJ1-2	TRBD1	.	CSVNDRGHGYTF	TGCAGCGTTAACGACAGGGGGCACGGCTACACCTTC
TRBV9	TRBJ2-5	TRBD2	.	CASSVGTSGAGTQYF	TGTGCCAGCAGCGTAGGGACTAGCGGGGCTGGGACCCAGTACTTC
TRBV18	TRBJ1-3	.	.	CASGQYSGNTIYF	TGTGCCAGCGGACAGTACTCTGGAAACACCATATATTTT
TRBV6-5	TRBJ2-3	TRBD2	once	CASSFDPGGFTDTQYF	TGTGCCAGCAGTTTCGATCCGGGGGGGTTCACAGATACGCAGTATTTT
TRBV6-5	TRBJ1-1	TRBD1	.	CASILRTGGITEAFF	TGTGCCAGCATTCTCCGGACAGGGGGCATAACTGAAGCTTTCTTT
TRBV19	TRBJ1-5	.	once	CASSAQGQEDQPQHF	TGTGCCAGTAGTGCCCAGGGGCAGGAGGATCAGCCCCAGCATTTT
TRBV5-1	TRBJ2-1	TRBD2	.	CASSLGAGAFYNEQFF	TGCGCCAGCAGCTTGGGAGCGGGGGCCTTTTACAATGAGCAGTTCTTC
TRBV15	TRBJ1-5	.	.	CATSRGEGGQPQHF	TGTGCCACCAGCAGGGGAGAGGGAGGTCAGCCCCAGCATTTT
TRBV29-1	TRBJ2-7	TRBD1	.	CSVEVPTGGYGEQYF	TGCAGCGTTGAAGTTCCGACAGGGGGCTACGGCGAGCAGTACTTC
TRBV19	TRBJ2-3	.	.	CASSTDRDTQYF	TGTGCCAGTAGTACCGACAGGGATACGCAGTATTTT
TRBV10-2	TRBJ2-6	.	.	CASSESWQFSSGANVLTF	TGCGCCAGCAGTGAGTCGTGGCAGTTCTCCTCTGGGGCCAACGTCCTGACTTTC
TRBV19	TRBJ1-5	.	.	CASSMGRLNQPQHF	TGTGCCAGTAGTATGGGTAGACTCAATCAGCCCCAGCATTTT
TRBV9	TRBJ2-1	.	.	CASSLPSAAGGLSYNEQFF	TGTGCCAGCAGCCTCCCCTCGGCTGCTGGGGGCCTCTCCTACAATGAGCAGTTCTTC
TRBV24-1	TRBJ2-2	TRBD1	.	CATSDRRDRGTGELFF	TGTGCCACCAGTGACCGCCGGGACAGGGGAACCGGGGAGCTGTTTTTT
TRBV7-9	TRBJ2-3	TRBD2	.	CASSPGLAPATDTQYF	TGTGCCAGCAGCCCTGGACTAGCCCCCGCGACAGATACGCAGTATTTT
TRBV29-1	TRBJ2-5	TRBD1	.	CSVHAGGLQETQYF	TGCAGCGTTCATGCAGGGGGTCTCCAAGAGACCCAGTACTTC
TRBV2	TRBJ2-2	.	few	CATRGTQNTGELFF	TGTGCCACTAGGGGTACGCAGAACACCGGGGAGCTGTTTTTT
TRBV6-2/TRBV6-3	TRBJ1-1	TRBD1	.	CASSRDRGRNVDTEAFF	TGTGCCAGCAGTCGCGACAGGGGGCGTAACGTGGACACTGAAGCTTTCTTT
TRBV6-5	TRBJ1-4	TRBD1	few	CASRFNRGYDEKLFF	TGTGCCAGCAGATTCAACAGGGGCTATGATGAAAAACTGTTTTTT
TRBV6-5	TRBJ2-7	.	.	CASSPRRVSYEQYF	TGTGCCAGCAGTCCCAGACGGGTGTCCTACGAGCAGTACTTC
TRBV5-1	TRBJ2-5	.	.	CASSLAVTGTTQYF	TGCGCCAGCAGCTTGGCAGTAACAGGAACGACCCAGTACTTC
TRBV6-6	TRBJ1-2	TRBD1	.	CASSKQGQYGYTF	TGTGCCAGCAGTAAGCAGGGACAGTACGGCTACACCTTC
TRBV5-1	TRBJ1-4	.	.	CASSLTGGSGNEKLFF	TGCGCCAGCAGCTTGACCGGGGGGAGCGGTAATGAAAAACTGTTTTTT
TRBV19	TRBJ1-5	.	.	CASSIVTPDNQPQHF	TGTGCCAGTAGTATAGTTACACCCGACAATCAGCCCCAGCATTTT
TRBV30	TRBJ1-1	.	.	CAWSVLGGTEAFF	TGTGCCTGGAGTGTACTAGGGGGCACTGAAGCTTTCTTT
TRBV6-1	TRBJ2-2	.	few	CASSEVSFNTGELFF	TGTGCCAGCAGTGAAGTTTCATTTAACACCGGGGAGCTGTTTTTT
TRBV6-5	TRBJ1-1	TRBD1	.	CASSRGQPNTEAFF	TGTGCCAGCAGCCGGGGACAGCCGAACACTGAAGCTTTCTTT
TRBV30	TRBJ1-4	.	.	CAWRAGNEKLFF	TGTGCCTGGAGGGCAGGGAACGAAAAACTGTTTTTT
TRBV5-1	TRBJ1-2	TRBD1	.	CASSPDRGQGGYTF	TGCGCCAGCAGCCCGGACAGGGGGCAGGGTGGCTACACCTTC
TRBV2	TRBJ1-4	.	once	CASTGGEKLFF	TGTGCCAGCACTGGGGGCGAAAAACTGTTTTTT
TRBV4-1	TRBJ1-1	TRBD1	few	CASSLRDSSTNTEAFF	TGCGCCAGCAGCCTACGGGACAGCTCTACTAACACTGAAGCTTTCTTT
TRBV24-1	TRBJ2-7	.	once	CATSAEGLGRTYEQYF	TGTGCCACCAGTGCGGAGGGTCTGGGTAGGACCTACGAGCAGTACTTC